The TCR beta chain described here comes from a study of T-cell memory formation after mild COVID-19. About the study: Largely donor-specific TCR clusters were found. Whole-study results and caveats: For contracting clones, CD4+ ones sat mainly in CM and EM, CD8+ in EMRA. Among clones peaking at day 37 in the second wave, SARS-CoV-2 specificity remained unconfirmed.

The V end lost 3 bases, the J end lost 3 bases, and 20 bases lay between the germline ends. From germline, CDR1 is LGHNA and CDR2 YNFKEQ. The CDR3 is 18 amino acids. This clonotype occurred a few times. The target antigen is unknown. UMIs and sample barcodes were carried by the TCR alpha and TCR beta cDNA libraries that 5'RACE produced using constant-segment primers. One entry per CDR3 protein results from TCRdb running MiXCR on the 5' RACE reads. The sample has about 560,000 distinct CDR3 sequences, 15% to 20% seen once. Sequenced material: PBMCs or a T cell subset sorted from them (not recorded which). V is TRBV4-2 and J is TRBJ2-2; a possible D gene is TRBD2 (5 bases). This TCR derives from an adult woman who had mild COVID-19 (a few samples of this study predate the infection). Cell type and time point are not known. The DNA of the CDR3 is TGTGCCAGCAGCCAGTCGGCTGCGGGTACTCAGGACACCGGGGAGCTGTTTTTT. Translation gives CASSQSAAGTQDTGELFF.